The source of this T cell receptor (beta chain) is a study of cytomegalovirus exposure and HLA in healthy donors. Study-level points and caveats: Listed as cytomegalovirus-associated were about 160 TCR beta chains.

The CDR3 is 16 residues long. The V segment lost 0 bases and the J segment 4 bases; nucleotides outside the gene matches: 4. Germline-derived CDR1 and CDR2 are KGHSH and LQKENI. This table comes from immunoSEQ multiplex PCR, and its TCRdb copy is limited to in-frame clones, with some not included. The table records 110,000 to 150,000 clones, roughly 92% of them present only once. On this clone: Its specificity is unknown.

The chain employs TRBV18 and TRBJ2-5; 11 bases fit TRBD2. The clonotype originates from a man aged 18 to 29 in good health and CMV-seronegative. The specimen sequenced was PBMCs. Written as DNA, the CDR3 is TGTGCCAGCTCACCACCGCGGCTAGCGGGGGGAGAGACCCAGTACTTC. This sequence encodes CASSPPRLAGGETQYF. Full variable domain (rest looked up from reference TRBV18 and TRBJ2-5): NAGVMQNPRHLVRRRGQEARLRCSPMKGHSHVYWYRQLPEEGLKFMVYLQKENIIDESGMPKERFSAEFPKEGPSILRIQQVVRGDSAAYFCASSPPRLAGGETQYFGPGTRLLVL.